These 11 T cell receptor beta chains came from one sample sequenced in a study of a mutant IDH1 vaccine in newly diagnosed glioma. This sample's time point: baseline, week 1 (first vaccination visit). Treatment denoted: pre-vaccination baseline after standard-of-care therapy. TCRdb's copy holds only in-frame clones and misses some; the assay was immunoSEQ multiplex PCR. The sample includes 85,000 to 100,000 clones, around 80% of them seen just once. The sample was PBMCs, taken from a glioma patient treated with radiotherapy, temozolomide or both. The receptors derive from a man aged 35 to 55 with glioma.

The rearrangement joins TRBV6-6 to TRBJ1-6; D ambiguous. Germline assignment: CDR1 MNHNY and CDR2 SVGAGI (reference sequence). CDR3 length: 14 amino acids. V lost 6 bases to trimming and J lost 8 bases, with 14 bases between them. CDR3 region: CASRVGSMDSPLHF. The CDR3 coding sequence is TGTGCCAGCAGGGTGGGGTCTATGGATTCACCCCTCCACTTT.

This clone was detected only once. The chain links TRBV29-1 to TRBJ2-5, with 7 bases matching TRBD1. CDR3 size: 14 residues. Germline V gene lookup returns CDR1 SQVTM and CDR2 ANQGSEA. V lost 3 bases, J lost 1 base, and 5 bases stayed unmatched. CDR3 region: CSVELGQVQETQYF. CDR3 DNA sequence: TGCAGCGTTGAGTTAGGACAGGTCCAAGAGACCCAGTACTTC.

The V gene is TRBV30, the J gene TRBJ1-6, with D uncertain. CDR1 is GTSNPN and CDR2 is SVGIG in the germline V gene (reference sequence). Trimming stripped 2 bases from V and 10 bases from J, with 12 bases between. The CDR3 totals 13 residues. In DNA, the CDR3 is TGTGCCTGGAGTACATGGGTTTCCTCACCCCTCCACTTT. It codes for CAWSTWVSSPLHF.

The table lists this clone with a few counts. The J gene is TRBJ1-2, the V gene TRBV14; possibly TRBD1 for D (6 bases). With 4 bases removed from V and 4 bases from J, the gap between germline ends came to 13 bases. Germline V gene data show CDR1 as SGHDN and CDR2 as FVKESK. This CDR3 contains 14 residues. CDR3 sequence reads: CASSPTGRGYGYTF. The DNA for the CDR3 is TGTGCCAGCAGCCCAACAGGGAGGGGCTATGGCTACACCTTC.

The V gene is TRBV4-3, the J gene TRBJ2-3; D call uncertain. The length of the CDR3 is 14 residues. Deletions cut 0 bases from V and 3 bases from J, with 7 bases between. The germline gives CDR1 LGHNA, CDR2 YSLEER. The CDR3 sequence: CASSQDLQTDTQYF. DNA for the CDR3: TGCGCCAGCAGCCAAGATTTGCAGACAGATACGCAGTATTTT.

The chain combines TRBV10-3 with TRBJ1-2; possibly TRBD1 for D (5 bases). Looked up from germline, CDR1 is ENHRY and CDR2 is SYGVKD. The CDR3 has 16 amino acids. V lost 3 bases, J lost 4 bases, and 18 bases lay in between. The CDR3 DNA reads TGTGCCATCAGTGAATCAAAGGCAGGGTCCCCCTATGGCTACACCTTC. This codes for CAISESKAGSPYGYTF.

This chain joins TRBV7-6 and TRBJ1-6; D not resolved. Per the germline V gene, CDR1 is SGHVS and CDR2 is FNYEAQ. The CDR3 length is 14 residues. Trimming shortened V by 1 base and J by 4 bases, and 5 bases separated the two germline ends. Written as DNA, the CDR3 is TGTGCCAGCAGCTTAGATGCTTATAATTCACCCCTCCACTTT. Translating gives CASSLDAYNSPLHF.

The CDR3, as DNA: TGCGCCAGCAGCCGGGATATTAGCGGGGGGGCGTCCAATGAGCAGTTCTTC. Protein sequence: CASSRDISGGASNEQFF. This rearrangement joins TRBV4-3 to TRBJ2-1, with 11 bases fitting TRBD2. J was trimmed by 6 bases and V by 4 bases; bases with no gene match: 11. Germline V gives CDR1 LGHNA, CDR2 YSLEER. The CDR3 has 17 amino acids.

The chain has TRBV7-9 and TRBJ2-7; D unresolved. This CDR3 spans 11 amino acids. Germline CDR1 and CDR2: SEHNR and FQNEAQ (reference sequence). V shed 5 bases and J shed 3 bases, with 5 bases lying between them. CDR3 loop: CASSASYEQYF. The CDR3 DNA is TGTGCCAGCAGCGCCAGCTACGAGCAGTACTTC.

The chain's CDR3 is CASSAGQVSYEQYF. CDR3 bases: TGTGCCAGCAGCGCCGGACAGGTTTCCTACGAGCAGTACTTC. The chain has TRBV9 and TRBJ2-7; 7 positions match TRBD1. The J segment lost 1 base and the V segment lost 3 bases, leaving 4 bases of the junction unmatched. The CDR3 is made up of 14 amino acids. In germline, CDR1 is SGDLS, CDR2 YYNGEE.

V is TRBV7-8 and J is TRBJ1-3; tentatively, D is TRBD1 (6 bases). V was pared by 5 bases and J by 1 base, with 9 bases between. Germline values: CDR1 SGHVS, CDR2 FQNEAQ. The CDR3 covers 14 residues. CDR3 in amino acids: CASSAGDSGNTIYF. The CDR3 DNA sequence: TGTGCCAGCAGCGCAGGGGATTCTGGAAACACCATATATTTT.